The present TCR beta chain was sequenced within a study of glioma-infiltrating T cells after dendritic cell vaccination. Points from the study as a whole: Complete blood and tumor specimen sets were limited to few patients. Patients with more pretreatment TILs had longer time to progression and survival.

Patients had residual fresh-frozen tumor tissue and more than two years of survival data. The trim removed 4 bases at V and 3 bases at J, leaving 5 bases unmatched. Looked up from germline, CDR1 is SNHLY and CDR2 is FYNNEI. This CDR3 is built from 17 residues. This clone showed up just once. Its cognate antigen is unknown. Data came from immunoSEQ multiplex PCR; TCRdb stores just in-frame clones and leaves some out. The top ten clones hold 5.5% to 7% of a sample with about 96,000 clones, approximately 80% of them seen once. The chain employs TRBV2 and TRBJ2-5, with 16 bases aligning to TRBD2. The source of this sequence is a human donor with glioblastoma. This sample comprised blood, obtained before dendritic cell vaccination. The chain's CDR3 is CASSGRGLAGGKETQYF. DNA of the CDR3: TGTGCCAGCAGTGGTAGGGGACTAGCGGGAGGGAAAGAGACCCAGTACTTC.